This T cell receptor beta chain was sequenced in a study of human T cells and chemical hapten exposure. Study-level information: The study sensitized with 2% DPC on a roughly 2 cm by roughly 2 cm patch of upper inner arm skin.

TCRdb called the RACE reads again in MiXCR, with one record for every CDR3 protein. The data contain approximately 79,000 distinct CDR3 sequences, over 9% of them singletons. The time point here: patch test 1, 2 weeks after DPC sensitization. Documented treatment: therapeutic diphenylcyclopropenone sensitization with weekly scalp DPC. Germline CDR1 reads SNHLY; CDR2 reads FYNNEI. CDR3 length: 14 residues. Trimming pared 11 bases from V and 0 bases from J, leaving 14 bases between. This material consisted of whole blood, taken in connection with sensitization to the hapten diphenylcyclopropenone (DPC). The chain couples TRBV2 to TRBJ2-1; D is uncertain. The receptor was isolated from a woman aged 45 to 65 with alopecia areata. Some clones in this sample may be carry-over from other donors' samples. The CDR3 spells CAGSTFSSYNEQFF. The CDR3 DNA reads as TGTGCCGGTAGTACCTTTAGCTCCTACAATGAGCAGTTCTTC.